Following are 7 T cell receptor beta chains from one sample sequenced in a study of shared clonotypes between healthy human individuals (dated by TCRdb to 2018 to 2020). The receptor library was made with the immunoSEQ multiplex PCR assay. Entries here come from immuneACCESS through TCRdb and include only in-frame sequences with V and J called. Some clones fail to appear in such tables; in the studies checked, an unresolved V gene covers under half of the shortfall, and the cause of the remainder is unknown. Present in this sample are 2,100,000 or so clones, more than 90% of which were seen just once. Roughly 0.13% of the sample is taken by the ten largest. The specimen sequenced was naive CD4+ T cells sorted from blood. Reading the label with the study, this specimen's cell subset or site is: CD45RA+ positively selected. These receptor sequences come from a man between 18 and 35 years old in good health.

This clone was seen a single time. The chain combines TRBV7-6 with TRBJ2-7; TRBD2 aligns across 10 bases. The germline V gene encodes CDR1 SGHVS and CDR2 FNYEAQ. J lost 3 bases, V lost 5 bases, and 10 bases had no gene match. The CDR3 covers 16 residues. This CDR3 reads CASSLVEGLASYEQYF. The CDR3 coding sequence is TGTGCCAGCAGCCTAGTTGAGGGACTAGCGAGCTACGAGCAGTACTTC.

The chain combines TRBV19 with TRBJ2-4, with 8 positions matching TRBD1. Germline CDR1 reads LNHDA; CDR2 reads SQIVND (reference sequence). This CDR3 contains 16 residues. The V segment lost 3 bases and the J segment 1 base; nucleotides outside the gene matches: 5. The CDR3 loop is CASSIGQGAAKNIQYF. The CDR3 DNA follows: TGTGCCAGTAGTATCGGGCAGGGGGCCGCCAAAAACATTCAGTACTTC.

V is TRBV28 and J is TRBJ1-4; no definite D call. V was trimmed by 7 bases and J by 1 base, leaving 7 bases between them. Germline CDR1 reads MDHEN; CDR2 reads SYDVKM. The CDR3 contains 13 residues. The CDR3 sequence: CASMEQTNEKLFF. CDR3 DNA: TGTGCCAGCATGGAACAAACTAATGAAAAACTGTTTTTT. Variable domain in full (rest from reference TRBV28 and TRBJ1-4): DVKVTQSSRYLVKRTGEKVFLECVQDMDHENMFWYRQDPGLGLRLIYFSYDVKMKEKGDIPEGYSVSREKKERFSLILESASTNQTSMYLCASMEQTNEKLFFGSGTQLSVL.

V is TRBV2 and J is TRBJ1-5; TRBD1 matches 9 bases. CDR3 size: 14 residues. The V segment lost 5 bases and the J segment 4 bases; nucleotides outside the gene matches: 3. The V gene's germline CDR1 is SNHLY and CDR2 FYNNEI. The chain's CDR3 is CASSWTGVNQPQHF. Here the CDR3 DNA reads TGTGCCAGCAGTTGGACAGGGGTAAATCAGCCCCAGCATTTT.

The V call is TRBV30, the J call TRBJ2-1; D gene unclear. The CDR3 spans 11 residues. Trimming left V 3 bases short and J 5 bases short, with 5 bases between. Germline lookup yields CDR1 GTSNPN and CDR2 SVGIG (reference sequence). The chain's CDR3 is CAWRNDNEQFF. CDR3 in DNA: TGTGCCTGGAGGAATGACAATGAGCAGTTCTTC.

The chain recombines TRBV2 with TRBJ2-5; perhaps D is TRBD1 or TRBD2 (5 bases each). V lost 3 bases and J 5 bases, leaving 19 bases between the germline ends. This CDR3 region has 16 residues. The V gene's germline CDR1 is SNHLY and CDR2 FYNNEI. The CDR3 sequence is CASSEGQTYWGETQYF. Written as DNA, the CDR3 is TGTGCCAGCAGTGAGGGCCAGACATATTGGGGGGAGACCCAGTACTTC.

This clone was seen just once. V usage is TRBV30 and J usage is TRBJ1-5; 7 bases map to TRBD1. Germline V gene lookup returns CDR1 GTSNPN and CDR2 SVGIG (reference sequence). With V trimmed by 5 bases and J by 3 bases, 13 bases remained unmatched. CDR3 length: 16 amino acids. DNA of the CDR3: TGTGCCTGGGGTAGCCGGGACAGAGGAGACAATCAGCCCCAGCATTTT. This encodes CAWGSRDRGDNQPQHF. Full variable domain (rest looked up from reference TRBV30 and TRBJ1-5): SQTIHQWPATLVQPVGSPLSLECTVEGTSNPNLYWYRQAAGRGLQLLFYSVGIGQISSEVPQNLSASRPQDRQFILSSKKLLLSDSGFYLCAWGSRDRGDNQPQHFGDGTRLSIL.